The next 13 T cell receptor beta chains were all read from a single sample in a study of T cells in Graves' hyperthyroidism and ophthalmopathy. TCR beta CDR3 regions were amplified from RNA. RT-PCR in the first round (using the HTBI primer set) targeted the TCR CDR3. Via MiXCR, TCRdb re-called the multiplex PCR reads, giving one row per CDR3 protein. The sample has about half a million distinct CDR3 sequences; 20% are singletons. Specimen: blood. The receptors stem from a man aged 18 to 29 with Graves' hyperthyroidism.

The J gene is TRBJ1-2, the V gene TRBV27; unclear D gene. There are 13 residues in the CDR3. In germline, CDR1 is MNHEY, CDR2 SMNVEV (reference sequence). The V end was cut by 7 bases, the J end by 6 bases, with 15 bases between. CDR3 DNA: TGTGCCAGCACCCTCAGAGGAGGTCATGGCTACACCTTC. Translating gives CASTLRGGHGYTF.

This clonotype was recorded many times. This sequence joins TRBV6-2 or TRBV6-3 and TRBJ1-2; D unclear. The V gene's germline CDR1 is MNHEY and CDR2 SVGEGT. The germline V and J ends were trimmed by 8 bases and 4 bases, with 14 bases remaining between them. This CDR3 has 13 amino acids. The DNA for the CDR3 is TGTGCCAGCGGGTCGGCAGCCATCTATGGCTACACCTTC. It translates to CASGSAAIYGYTF.

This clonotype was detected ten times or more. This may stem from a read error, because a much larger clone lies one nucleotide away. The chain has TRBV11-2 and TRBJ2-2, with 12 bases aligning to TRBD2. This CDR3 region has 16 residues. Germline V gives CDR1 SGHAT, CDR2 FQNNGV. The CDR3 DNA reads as TGTGCCAGCAGCTCCTATGGGACTAGCGGGTCGGGGGACCTGTTTTTT. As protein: CASSSYGTSGSGDLFF.

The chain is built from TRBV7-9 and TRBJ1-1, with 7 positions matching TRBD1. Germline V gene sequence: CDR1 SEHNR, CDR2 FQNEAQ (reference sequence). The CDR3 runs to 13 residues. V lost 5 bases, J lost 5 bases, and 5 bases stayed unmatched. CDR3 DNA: TGTGCCAGCAGCGAAACAGGGGTTACTGAAGCTTTCTTT. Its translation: CASSETGVTEAFF.

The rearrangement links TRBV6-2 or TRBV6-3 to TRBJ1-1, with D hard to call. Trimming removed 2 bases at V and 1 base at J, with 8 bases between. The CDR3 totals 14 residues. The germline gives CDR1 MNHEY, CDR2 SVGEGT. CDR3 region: CASSYKAANTEAFF. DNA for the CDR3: TGTGCCAGCAGTTACAAAGCGGCGAACACTGAAGCTTTCTTT.

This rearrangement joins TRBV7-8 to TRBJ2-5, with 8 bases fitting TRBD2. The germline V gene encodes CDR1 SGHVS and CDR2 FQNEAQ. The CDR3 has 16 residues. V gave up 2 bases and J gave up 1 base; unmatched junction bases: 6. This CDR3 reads CASSLRGGTGQETQYF. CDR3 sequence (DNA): TGTGCCAGCAGCTTACGGGGGGGCACGGGCCAAGAGACCCAGTACTTC.

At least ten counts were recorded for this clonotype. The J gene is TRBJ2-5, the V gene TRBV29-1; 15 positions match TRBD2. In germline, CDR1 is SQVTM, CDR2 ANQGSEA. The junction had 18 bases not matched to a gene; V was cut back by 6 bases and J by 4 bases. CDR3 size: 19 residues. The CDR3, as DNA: TGCAGCGTCGACCATGGACTAGCGGGGGGGCGAGGAAAGAGAGAGACCCAGTACTTC. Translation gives CSVDHGLAGGRGKRETQYF.

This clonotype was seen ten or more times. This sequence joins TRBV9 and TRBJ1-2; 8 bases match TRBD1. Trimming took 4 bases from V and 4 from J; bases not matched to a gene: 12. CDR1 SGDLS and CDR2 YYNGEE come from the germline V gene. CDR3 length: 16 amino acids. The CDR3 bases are TGTGCCAGCAGCCTCATAGGACAGGGCCTTGGCTATGGCTACACCTTC. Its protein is CASSLIGQGLGYGYTF.

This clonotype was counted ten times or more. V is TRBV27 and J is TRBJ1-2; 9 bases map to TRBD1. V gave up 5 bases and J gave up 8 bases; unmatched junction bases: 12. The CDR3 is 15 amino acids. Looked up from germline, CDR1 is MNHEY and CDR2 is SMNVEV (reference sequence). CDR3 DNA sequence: TGTGCCAGCAGTCCTGGGACAGGGTTGTTTCGGGGCTACACCTTC. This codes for CASSPGTGLFRGYTF.

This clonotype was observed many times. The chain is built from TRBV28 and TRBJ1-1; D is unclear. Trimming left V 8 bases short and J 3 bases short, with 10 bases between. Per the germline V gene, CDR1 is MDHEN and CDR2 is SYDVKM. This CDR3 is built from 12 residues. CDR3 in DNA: TGTGCCAGCTCGCGCAGATACACTGAAGCTTTCTTT. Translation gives CASSRRYTEAFF.

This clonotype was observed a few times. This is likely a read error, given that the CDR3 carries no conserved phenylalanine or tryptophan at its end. The CDR3 DNA reads TGTGCCAGCTTCCCTAGCGGGGCCTACGAGCAGTACCTC. Its translation is CASFPSGAYEQYL. V usage is TRBV2 and J usage is TRBJ2-7, with 9 bases aligning to TRBD2. With V trimmed by 8 bases and J by 2 bases, 4 bases remained unmatched. CDR1 is SNHLY, CDR2 FYNNEI, per germline. CDR3 size: 13 residues.

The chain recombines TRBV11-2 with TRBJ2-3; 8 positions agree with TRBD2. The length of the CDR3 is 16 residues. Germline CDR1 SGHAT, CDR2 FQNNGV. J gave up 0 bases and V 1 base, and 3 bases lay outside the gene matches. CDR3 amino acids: CASSLVSSGSTDTQYF. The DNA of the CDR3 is TGTGCCAGCAGCTTAGTATCTAGCGGGAGCACAGATACGCAGTATTTT.

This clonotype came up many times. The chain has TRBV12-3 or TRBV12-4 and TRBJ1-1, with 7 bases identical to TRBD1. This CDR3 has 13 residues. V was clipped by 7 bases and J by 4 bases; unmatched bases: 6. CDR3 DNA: TGTGCCAGCACAAGACAGGGAGGCACTGAAGCTTTCTTT. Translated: CASTRQGGTEAFF.